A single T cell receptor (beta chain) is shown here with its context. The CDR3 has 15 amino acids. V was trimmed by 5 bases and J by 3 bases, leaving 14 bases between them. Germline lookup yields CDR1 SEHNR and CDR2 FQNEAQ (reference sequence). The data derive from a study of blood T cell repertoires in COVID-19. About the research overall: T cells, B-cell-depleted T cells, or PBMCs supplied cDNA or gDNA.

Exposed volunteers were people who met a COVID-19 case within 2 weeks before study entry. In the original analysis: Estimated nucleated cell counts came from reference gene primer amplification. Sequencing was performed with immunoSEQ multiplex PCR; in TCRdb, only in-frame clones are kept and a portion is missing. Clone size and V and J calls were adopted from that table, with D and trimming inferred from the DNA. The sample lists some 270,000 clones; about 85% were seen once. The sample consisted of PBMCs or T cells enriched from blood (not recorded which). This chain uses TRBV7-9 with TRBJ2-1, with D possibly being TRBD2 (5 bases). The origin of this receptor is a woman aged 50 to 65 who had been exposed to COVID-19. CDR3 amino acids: CASSEGADFYNEQFF. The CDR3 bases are TGTGCCAGCAGCGAAGGAGCGGACTTCTACAATGAGCAGTTCTTC. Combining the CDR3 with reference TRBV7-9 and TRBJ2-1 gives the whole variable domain DTGVSQNPRHKITKRGQNVTFRCDPISEHNRLYWYRQTLGQGPEFLTYFQNEAQLEKSRLLSDRFSAERPKGSFSTLEIQRTEQGDSAMYLCASSEGADFYNEQFFGPGTRLTVL.